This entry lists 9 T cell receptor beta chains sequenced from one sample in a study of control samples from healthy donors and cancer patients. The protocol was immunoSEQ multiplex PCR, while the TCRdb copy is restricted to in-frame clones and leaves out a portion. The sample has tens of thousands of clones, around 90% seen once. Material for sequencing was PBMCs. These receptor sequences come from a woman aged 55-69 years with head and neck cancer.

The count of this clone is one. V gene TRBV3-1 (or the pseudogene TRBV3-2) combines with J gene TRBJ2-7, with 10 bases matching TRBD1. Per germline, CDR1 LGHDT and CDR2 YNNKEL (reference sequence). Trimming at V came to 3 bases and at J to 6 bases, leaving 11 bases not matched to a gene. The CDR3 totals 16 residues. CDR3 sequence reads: CASSQNSGTGATEQYF. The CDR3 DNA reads TGTGCCAGCAGCCAGAACTCCGGGACAGGGGCCACCGAGCAGTACTTC.

Written as DNA, the CDR3 is TGTGCCAGCAGTATTATACGGACAACATCCTACGAGCAGTACTTC. This encodes CASSIIRTTSYEQYF. The chain joins TRBV6-2 or TRBV6-3 to TRBJ2-7, with D possibly being TRBD1 (5 bases). CDR1 and CDR2 from the germline V gene are MNHEY and SVGEGT. V gave up 5 bases and J gave up 1 base, with 15 bases separating them. This CDR3 is built from 15 residues.

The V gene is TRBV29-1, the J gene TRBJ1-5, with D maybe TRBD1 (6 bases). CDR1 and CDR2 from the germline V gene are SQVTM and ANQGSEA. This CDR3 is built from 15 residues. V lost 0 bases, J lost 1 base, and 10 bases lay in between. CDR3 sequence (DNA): TGCAGCGTTGAAGATACGGGGGGCAGCAATCAGCCCCAGCATTTT. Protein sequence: CSVEDTGGSNQPQHF. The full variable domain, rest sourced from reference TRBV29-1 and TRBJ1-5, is SAVISQKPSRDICQRGTSLTIQCQVDSQVTMMFWYRQQPGQSLTLIATANQGSEATYESGFVIDKFPISRPNLTFSTLTVSNMSPEDSSIYLCSVEDTGGSNQPQHFGDGTRLSIL.

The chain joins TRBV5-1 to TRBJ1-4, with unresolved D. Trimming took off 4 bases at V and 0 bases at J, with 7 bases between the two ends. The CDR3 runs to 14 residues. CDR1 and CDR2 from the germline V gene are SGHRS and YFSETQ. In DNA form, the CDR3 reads TGCGCCAGCAGCATAGGGACAACTAATGAAAAACTGTTTTTT. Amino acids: CASSIGTTNEKLFF. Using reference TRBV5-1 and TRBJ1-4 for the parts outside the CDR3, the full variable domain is KAGVTQTPRYLIKTRGQQVTLSCSPISGHRSVSWYQQTPGQGLQFLFEYFSETQRNKGNFPGRFSGRQFSNSRSEMNVSTLELGDSALYLCASSIGTTNEKLFFGSGTQLSVL.

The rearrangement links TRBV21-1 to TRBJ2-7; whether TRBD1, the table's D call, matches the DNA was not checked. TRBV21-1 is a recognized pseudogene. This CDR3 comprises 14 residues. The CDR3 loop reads CASSRPGQGAKQYF. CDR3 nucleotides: TGTGCCAGCAGCAGGCCGGGACAGGGGGCGAAGCAGTACTTC.

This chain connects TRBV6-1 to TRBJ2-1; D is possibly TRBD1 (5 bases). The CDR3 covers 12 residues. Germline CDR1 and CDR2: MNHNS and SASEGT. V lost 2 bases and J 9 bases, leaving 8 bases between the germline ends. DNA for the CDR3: TGTGCCAGCAGTGAAAGACAGTCTGAGCAGTTCTTC. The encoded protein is CASSERQSEQFF.

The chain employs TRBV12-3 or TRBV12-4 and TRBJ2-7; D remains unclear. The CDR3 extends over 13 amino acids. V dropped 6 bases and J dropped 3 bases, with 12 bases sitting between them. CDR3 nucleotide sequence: TGTGCCAGCAGCGTCATTTCGGGCTACGAGCAGTACTTC. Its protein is CASSVISGYEQYF.

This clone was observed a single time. CDR3 amino acids: CASSDRLAGNQEQFF. The CDR3 nucleotides read TGTGCCAGCAGTGACAGACTAGCGGGAAATCAAGAGCAGTTCTTC. This chain connects TRBV2 to TRBJ2-1, with TRBD2 matching over 11 bases. V lost 3 bases and J lost 10; bases outside the gene matches: 8. CDR3 size: 15 residues. The germline CDR1 and CDR2 sequences are SNHLY and FYNNEI.

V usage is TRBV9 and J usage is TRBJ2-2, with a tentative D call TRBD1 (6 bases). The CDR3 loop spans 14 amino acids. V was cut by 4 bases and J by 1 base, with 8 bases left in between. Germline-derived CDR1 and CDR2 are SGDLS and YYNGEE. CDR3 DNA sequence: TGTGCCAGCAGCTTGGGACAGAACACCGGGGAGCTGTTTTTT. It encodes CASSLGQNTGELFF.